Listed here is a single T cell receptor beta chain. The data were taken from a study of T cell changes during pregnancy in multiple sclerosis. Here immunoSEQ multiplex PCR was the method, and the copy in TCRdb shows in-frame clones only, minus some. The sample gives 57,000 or so clones, just over 90% of which show up once; 1.3% is in the top ten. The germline V gene has CDR1 SQVTM and CDR2 ANQGSEA. The CDR3 is made up of 14 amino acids. Trimming stripped 4 bases from V and 0 bases from J, with 10 bases between. This sequence originates from a female donor with multiple sclerosis, enrolled in a pregnancy study. The rearrangement joins TRBV29-1 to TRBJ2-1; possible D gene TRBD2, 5 bases. The sample here was peripheral blood, taken in the second trimester of pregnancy. Here the CDR3 DNA reads TGCAGCGTTGTGGTGGGGAGCTCCTACAATGAGCAGTTCTTC. Translation: CSVVVGSSYNEQFF.